These T cell receptor beta chains were read from a single sample in a study of blood T cell repertoires in COVID-19. Only in-frame clones appear in the TCRdb table, and some are missing; sequencing was by immunoSEQ multiplex PCR. The sample has 110,000 to 150,000 clones, about 87% seen once; the top ten hold approximately 40%. Material: peripheral blood. These receptors came from a human donor in a cohort sampled during active COVID-19. Both conserved end residues are part of each CDR3. The D gene is left open where the match is weak. Only some rows state a clone size, as once, few, many or a class for expanded clones.

V gene	J gene	D gene	clone size	CDR3 protein
TRBV2	TRBJ2-5	.	.	CASSGFDGETQYF
TRBV7-3	TRBJ2-2	.	.	CASSPLGTSRGGELFF
TRBV12-3/TRBV12-4	TRBJ1-1	.	.	CASSLRGATFF
TRBV9	TRBJ1-2	.	.	CASSVTPGTTLYGYTF
TRBV4-3	TRBJ2-3	TRBD2	.	CASSQDLAGTDTQYF
TRBV4-1	TRBJ1-1	TRBD1	.	CASSYGQGITEAFF
TRBV18	TRBJ1-2	TRBD1	.	CASSLQDRDSNYGYTF
TRBV7-7	TRBJ2-5	TRBD1	once	CASSQTGQGSPETQYF
TRBV7-3	TRBJ2-1	TRBD2	once	CASSTSGGPRDEQFF
TRBV19	TRBJ1-5	.	.	CASTATGMPDSNQPQHF
TRBV20-1	TRBJ2-3	.	.	CSASRGLGLSTDTQYF
TRBV3-1/TRBV3-2	TRBJ2-1	.	.	CASSQDQGSYNEQFF
TRBV19	TRBJ2-3	TRBD2	once	CASSIVHSGRATDTQYF
TRBV7-2	TRBJ2-5	TRBD1	.	CASSLGQVGHQTQYF
TRBV7-2	TRBJ1-5	.	.	CASSLAADNQPQHF
TRBV7-8	TRBJ2-3	.	.	CASTYRVLGTDTQYF
TRBV25-1	TRBJ2-1	TRBD1	.	CASSEFAGGSYNEQFF
TRBV6-4	TRBJ1-5	.	.	CASSGSTGYRHQPQHF
TRBV4-2	TRBJ1-4	.	.	CASSQEGAGNNEKLFF
TRBV5-4	TRBJ2-5	TRBD2	.	CASSLGLAGGGQETQYF